The rows below give T cell receptor beta chains drawn from one sample of a study of shared clonotypes between healthy human individuals. Produced via immunoSEQ multiplex PCR; TCRdb's table is partial and in-frame only. The table lists about 2.4 million clones, roughly 92% of them singletons. Sequencing was performed on naive CD4+ T cells sorted from blood. The receptors come from a man aged 18 to 30 in good health. Both conserved end residues are trimmed from each CDR3.

j_call v_call cdr3_aa
TRBJ1-5 TRBV5-1 ASSFGVDQPQH
TRBJ1-2 TRBV20-1 SASARGSYT
TRBJ2-5 TRBV7-9 ASSLMGRQAKETQY
TRBJ1-1 TRBV5-1 ASNKEINTEAF
TRBJ1-1 TRBV7-9 ASSLELNLNTEAF
TRBJ2-1 TRBV5-5 ASSLQGSYNEQF
TRBJ2-6 TRBV30 AWTWGAGANVLT
TRBJ1-2 TRBV5-1 ASSLSQANYGYT
TRBJ2-3 TRBV21-1 ASSKEGLAGGSGSDTQY
TRBJ2-1 TRBV21-1 ASSKGGTTNNEQF
TRBJ2-2 TRBV19 ASSKVTAGTGELF
TRBJ2-5 TRBV25-1 ASSRHPGGGEETQY
TRBJ2-3 TRBV5-4 ASSSPGQGAKGTDTQY
TRBJ2-1 TRBV7-2 ASSLVEGSEF